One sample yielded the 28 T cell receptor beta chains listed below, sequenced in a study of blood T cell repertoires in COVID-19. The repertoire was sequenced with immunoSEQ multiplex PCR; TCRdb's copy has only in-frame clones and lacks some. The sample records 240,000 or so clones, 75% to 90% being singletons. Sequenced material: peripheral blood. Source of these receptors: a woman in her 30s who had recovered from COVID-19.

The CDR3 here is CASSQMWGPNQPQHF. CDR3 sequence (DNA): TGCGCCAGCAGCCAGATGTGGGGCCCTAATCAGCCCCAGCATTTT. The chain recombines TRBV5-1 with TRBJ1-5; a weak D match, TRBD1 (5 bases). V lost 4 bases, J lost 4 bases, and 15 bases lay in between. Germline lookup yields CDR1 SGHRS and CDR2 YFSETQ. The CDR3 spans 15 residues. Full variable domain (missing parts from reference TRBV5-1 and TRBJ1-5): KAGVTQTPRYLIKTRGQQVTLSCSPISGHRSVSWYQQTPGQGLQFLFEYFSETQRNKGNFPGRFSGRQFSNSRSEMNVSTLELGDSALYLCASSQMWGPNQPQHFGDGTRLSIL.

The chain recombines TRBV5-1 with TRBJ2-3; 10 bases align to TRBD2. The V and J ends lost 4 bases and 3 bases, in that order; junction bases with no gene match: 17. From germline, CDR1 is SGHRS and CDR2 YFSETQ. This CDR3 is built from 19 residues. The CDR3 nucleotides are TGCGCCAGCAGCGCCGAGATCCGGCTAGCGGGGGCGAGAACAGATACGCAGTATTTT. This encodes CASSAEIRLAGARTDTQYF. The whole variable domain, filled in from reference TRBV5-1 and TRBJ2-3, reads KAGVTQTPRYLIKTRGQQVTLSCSPISGHRSVSWYQQTPGQGLQFLFEYFSETQRNKGNFPGRFSGRQFSNSRSEMNVSTLELGDSALYLCASSAEIRLAGARTDTQYFGPGTRLTVL.

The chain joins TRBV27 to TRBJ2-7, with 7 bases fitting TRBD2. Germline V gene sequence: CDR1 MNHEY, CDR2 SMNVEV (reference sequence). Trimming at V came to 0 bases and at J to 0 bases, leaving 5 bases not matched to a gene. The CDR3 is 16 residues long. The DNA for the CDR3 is TGTGCCAGCAGTTTATCGGCTAGCGGTGACTCCTACGAGCAGTACTTC. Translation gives CASSLSASGDSYEQYF.

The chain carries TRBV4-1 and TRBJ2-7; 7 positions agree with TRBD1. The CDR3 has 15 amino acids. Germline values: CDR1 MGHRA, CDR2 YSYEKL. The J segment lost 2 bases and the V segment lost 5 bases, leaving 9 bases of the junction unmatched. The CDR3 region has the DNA TGCGCCAGCAGCGCTGGACAGGCGTTAGCCTACGAGCAGTACTTC. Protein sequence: CASSAGQALAYEQYF.

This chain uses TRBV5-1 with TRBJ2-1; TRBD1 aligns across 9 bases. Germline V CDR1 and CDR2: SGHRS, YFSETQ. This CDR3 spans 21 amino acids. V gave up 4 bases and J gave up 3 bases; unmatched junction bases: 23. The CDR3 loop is CASSREGSRQGVRDLYNEQFF. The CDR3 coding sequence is TGCGCCAGCAGCAGGGAAGGGTCCCGACAGGGGGTAAGGGACCTCTACAATGAGCAGTTCTTC.

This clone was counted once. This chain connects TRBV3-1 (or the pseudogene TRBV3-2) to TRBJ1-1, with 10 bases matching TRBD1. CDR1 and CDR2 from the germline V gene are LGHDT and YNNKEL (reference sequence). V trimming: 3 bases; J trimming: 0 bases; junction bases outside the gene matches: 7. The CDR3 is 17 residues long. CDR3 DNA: TGTGCCAGCAGCCAGGCCCGGACAGGGGGGATGAACACTGAAGCTTTCTTT. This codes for CASSQARTGGMNTEAFF.

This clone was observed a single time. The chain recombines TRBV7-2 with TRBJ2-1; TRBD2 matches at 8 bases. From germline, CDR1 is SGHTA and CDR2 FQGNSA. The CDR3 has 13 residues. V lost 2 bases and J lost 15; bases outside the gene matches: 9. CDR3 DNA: TGTGCCAGCAGCTTAAAGGGGCGGGGGGTTTGGTTCTTC. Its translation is CASSLKGRGVWFF.

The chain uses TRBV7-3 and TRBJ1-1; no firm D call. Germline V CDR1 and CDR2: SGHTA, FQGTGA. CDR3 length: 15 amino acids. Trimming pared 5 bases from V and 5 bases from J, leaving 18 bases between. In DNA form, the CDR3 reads TGTGCCAGCAGCGTTACCGGGAGCGAGGGAACTGAAGCTTTCTTT. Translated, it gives CASSVTGSEGTEAFF.

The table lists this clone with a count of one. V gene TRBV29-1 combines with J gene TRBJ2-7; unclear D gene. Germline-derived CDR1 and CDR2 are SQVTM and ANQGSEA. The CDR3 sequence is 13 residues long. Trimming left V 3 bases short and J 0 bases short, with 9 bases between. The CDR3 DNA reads TGCAGCGTTGAGAAAGAGAGCTCCTACGAGCAGTACTTC. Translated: CSVEKESSYEQYF.

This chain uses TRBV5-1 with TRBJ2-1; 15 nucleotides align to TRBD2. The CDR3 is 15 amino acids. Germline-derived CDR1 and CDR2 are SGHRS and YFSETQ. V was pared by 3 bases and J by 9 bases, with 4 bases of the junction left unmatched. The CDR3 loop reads CASSSGLAGGIEQFF. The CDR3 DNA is TGCGCCAGCAGCTCGGGACTAGCGGGGGGAATTGAGCAGTTCTTC.

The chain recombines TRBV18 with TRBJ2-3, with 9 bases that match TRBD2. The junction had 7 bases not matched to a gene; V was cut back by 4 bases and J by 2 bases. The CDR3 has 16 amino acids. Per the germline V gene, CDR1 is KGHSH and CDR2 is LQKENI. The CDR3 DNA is TGTGCCAGCTCACGGCTAGCGGGGATCAACACAGATACGCAGTATTTT. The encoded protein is CASSRLAGINTDTQYF.

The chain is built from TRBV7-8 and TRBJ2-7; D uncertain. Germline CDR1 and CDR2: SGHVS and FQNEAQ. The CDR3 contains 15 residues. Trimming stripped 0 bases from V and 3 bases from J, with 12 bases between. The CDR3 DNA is TGTGCCAGCAGCTTAGCTCCGGAACGGGTCTACGAGCAGTACTTC. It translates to CASSLAPERVYEQYF.

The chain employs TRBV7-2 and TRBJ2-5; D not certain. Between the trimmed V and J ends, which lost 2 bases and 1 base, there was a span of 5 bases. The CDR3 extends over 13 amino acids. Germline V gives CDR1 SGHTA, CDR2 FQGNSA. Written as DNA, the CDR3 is TGTGCCAGCAGCTTACACTTCCAAGAGACCCAGTACTTC. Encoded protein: CASSLHFQETQYF.

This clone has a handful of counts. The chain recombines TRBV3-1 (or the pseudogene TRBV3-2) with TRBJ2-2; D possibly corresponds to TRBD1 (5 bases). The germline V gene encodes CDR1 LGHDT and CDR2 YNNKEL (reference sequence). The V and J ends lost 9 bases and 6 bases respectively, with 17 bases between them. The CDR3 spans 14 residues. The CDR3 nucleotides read TGTGCCAGTAGGGGCCTAGGGAAGTCCGGGGAGCTGTTTTTT. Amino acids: CASRGLGKSGELFF.

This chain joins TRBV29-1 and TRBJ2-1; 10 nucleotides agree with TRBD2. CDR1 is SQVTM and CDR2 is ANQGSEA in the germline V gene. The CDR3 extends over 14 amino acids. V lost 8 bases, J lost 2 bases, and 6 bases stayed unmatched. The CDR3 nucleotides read TGCAGCTCAGGAGCGGGGGGGCCCTACAATGAGCAGTTCTTC. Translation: CSSGAGGPYNEQFF.

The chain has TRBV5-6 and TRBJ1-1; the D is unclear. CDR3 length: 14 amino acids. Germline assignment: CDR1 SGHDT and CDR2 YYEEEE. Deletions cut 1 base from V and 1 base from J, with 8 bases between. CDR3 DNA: TGTGCCAGCAGCTTGTGGCCGGGGAACACTGAAGCTTTCTTT. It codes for CASSLWPGNTEAFF.

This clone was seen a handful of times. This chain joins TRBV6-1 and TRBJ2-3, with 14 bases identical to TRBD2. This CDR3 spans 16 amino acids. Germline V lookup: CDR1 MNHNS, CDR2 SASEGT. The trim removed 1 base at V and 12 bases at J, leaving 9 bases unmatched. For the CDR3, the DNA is TGTGCCAGCAGTGAAGTCAAGGGACTAGCGGGGGTCGCTCAGTATTTT. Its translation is CASSEVKGLAGVAQYF.

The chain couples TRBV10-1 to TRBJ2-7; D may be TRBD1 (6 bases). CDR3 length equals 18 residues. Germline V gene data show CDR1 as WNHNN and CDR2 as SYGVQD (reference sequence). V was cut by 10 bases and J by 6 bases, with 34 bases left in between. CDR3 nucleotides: TGCGCCAATGCCGGGACAAGGGCCTTTCTGGGGGCTTTTGCCGAGCAGTACTTC. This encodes CANAGTRAFLGAFAEQYF.

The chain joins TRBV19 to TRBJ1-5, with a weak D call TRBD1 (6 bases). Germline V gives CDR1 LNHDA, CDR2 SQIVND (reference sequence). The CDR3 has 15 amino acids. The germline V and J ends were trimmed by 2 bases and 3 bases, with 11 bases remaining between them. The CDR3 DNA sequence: TGTGCCAGTAGTATATCAGGGGTCGTCAATCAGCCCCAGCATTTT. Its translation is CASSISGVVNQPQHF.

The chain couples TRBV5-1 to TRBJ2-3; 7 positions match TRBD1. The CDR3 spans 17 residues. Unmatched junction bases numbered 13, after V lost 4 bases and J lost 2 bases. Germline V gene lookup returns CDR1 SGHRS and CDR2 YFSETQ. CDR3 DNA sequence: TGCGCCAGCAGCCCCGGCAAACGGACAGGCCCCACAGATACGCAGTATTTT. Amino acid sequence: CASSPGKRTGPTDTQYF.

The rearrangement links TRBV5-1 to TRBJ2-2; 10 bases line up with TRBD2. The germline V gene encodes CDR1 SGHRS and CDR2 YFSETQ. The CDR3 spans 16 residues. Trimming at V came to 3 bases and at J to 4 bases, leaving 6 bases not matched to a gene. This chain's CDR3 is CASSSVAGGSTGELFF. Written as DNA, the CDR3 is TGCGCCAGCAGCTCGGTAGCGGGGGGCAGCACCGGGGAGCTGTTTTTT. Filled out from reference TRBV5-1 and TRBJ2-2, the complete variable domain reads KAGVTQTPRYLIKTRGQQVTLSCSPISGHRSVSWYQQTPGQGLQFLFEYFSETQRNKGNFPGRFSGRQFSNSRSEMNVSTLELGDSALYLCASSSVAGGSTGELFFGEGSRLTVL.

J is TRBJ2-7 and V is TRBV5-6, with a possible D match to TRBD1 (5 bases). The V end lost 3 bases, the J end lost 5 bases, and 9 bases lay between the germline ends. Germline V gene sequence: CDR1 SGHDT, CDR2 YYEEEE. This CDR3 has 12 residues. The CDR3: CASSWGGHEQYF. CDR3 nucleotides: TGTGCCAGCAGCTGGGGCGGCCACGAGCAGTACTTC. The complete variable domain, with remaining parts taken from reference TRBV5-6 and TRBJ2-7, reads DAGVTQSPTHLIKTRGQQVTLRCSPKSGHDTVSWYQQALGQGPQFIFQYYEEEERQRGNFPDRFSGHQFPNYSSELNVNALLLGDSALYLCASSWGGHEQYFGPGTRLTVT.

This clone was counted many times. The CDR3 DNA sequence: TGTGCCAGCAGCTTCCAGGGTAGCGGGGGCTACGAGCAGTACTTC. Its translation is CASSFQGSGGYEQYF. J is TRBJ2-7 and V is TRBV3-1 (or the pseudogene TRBV3-2), with 9 nucleotides matching TRBD2. With 5 bases clipped from V and 3 bases from J, the junction kept 8 bases outside the gene matches. The germline V gene has CDR1 LGHDT and CDR2 YNNKEL (reference sequence). This CDR3 has 15 residues.

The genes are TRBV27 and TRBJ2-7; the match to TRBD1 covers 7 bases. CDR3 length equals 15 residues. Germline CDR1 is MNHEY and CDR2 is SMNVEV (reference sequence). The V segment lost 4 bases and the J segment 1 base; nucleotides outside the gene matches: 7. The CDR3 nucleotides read TGTGCCAGCAGTTCCCGACAGGGAAGTTCCTACGAGCAGTACTTC. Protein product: CASSSRQGSSYEQYF.

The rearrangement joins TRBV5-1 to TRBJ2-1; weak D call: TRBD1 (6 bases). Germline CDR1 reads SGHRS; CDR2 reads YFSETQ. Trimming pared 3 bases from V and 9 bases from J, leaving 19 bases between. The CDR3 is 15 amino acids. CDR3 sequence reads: CASSYLQGLGSEQFF. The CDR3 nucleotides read TGCGCCAGCAGCTACCTACAGGGTCTAGGAAGTGAGCAGTTCTTC.

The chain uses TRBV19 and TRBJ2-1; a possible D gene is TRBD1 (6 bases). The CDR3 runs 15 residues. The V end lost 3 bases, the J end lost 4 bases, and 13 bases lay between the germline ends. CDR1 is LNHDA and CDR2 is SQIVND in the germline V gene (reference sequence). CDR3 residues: CASSMLDSSYNEQFF. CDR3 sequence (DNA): TGTGCCAGTAGTATGCTGGACAGCTCGTACAATGAGCAGTTCTTC.

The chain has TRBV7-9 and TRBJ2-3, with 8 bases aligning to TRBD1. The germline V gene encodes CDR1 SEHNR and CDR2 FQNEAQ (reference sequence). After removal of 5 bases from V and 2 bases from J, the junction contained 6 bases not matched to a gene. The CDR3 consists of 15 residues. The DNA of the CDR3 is TGTGCCAGCAGCGCAGGGGGCTACCTCACAGATACGCAGTATTTT. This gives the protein CASSAGGYLTDTQYF. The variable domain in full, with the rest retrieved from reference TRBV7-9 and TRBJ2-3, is DTGVSQNPRHKITKRGQNVTFRCDPISEHNRLYWYRQTLGQGPEFLTYFQNEAQLEKSRLLSDRFSAERPKGSFSTLEIQRTEQGDSAMYLCASSAGGYLTDTQYFGPGTRLTVL.

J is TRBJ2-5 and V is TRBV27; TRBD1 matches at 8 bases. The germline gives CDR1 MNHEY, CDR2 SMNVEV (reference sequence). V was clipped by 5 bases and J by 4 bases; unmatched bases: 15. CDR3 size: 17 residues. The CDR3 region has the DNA TGTGCCAGCAGTACGCGGGACAGGCGGTTTGGGATAGAGACCCAGTACTTC. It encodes CASSTRDRRFGIETQYF.